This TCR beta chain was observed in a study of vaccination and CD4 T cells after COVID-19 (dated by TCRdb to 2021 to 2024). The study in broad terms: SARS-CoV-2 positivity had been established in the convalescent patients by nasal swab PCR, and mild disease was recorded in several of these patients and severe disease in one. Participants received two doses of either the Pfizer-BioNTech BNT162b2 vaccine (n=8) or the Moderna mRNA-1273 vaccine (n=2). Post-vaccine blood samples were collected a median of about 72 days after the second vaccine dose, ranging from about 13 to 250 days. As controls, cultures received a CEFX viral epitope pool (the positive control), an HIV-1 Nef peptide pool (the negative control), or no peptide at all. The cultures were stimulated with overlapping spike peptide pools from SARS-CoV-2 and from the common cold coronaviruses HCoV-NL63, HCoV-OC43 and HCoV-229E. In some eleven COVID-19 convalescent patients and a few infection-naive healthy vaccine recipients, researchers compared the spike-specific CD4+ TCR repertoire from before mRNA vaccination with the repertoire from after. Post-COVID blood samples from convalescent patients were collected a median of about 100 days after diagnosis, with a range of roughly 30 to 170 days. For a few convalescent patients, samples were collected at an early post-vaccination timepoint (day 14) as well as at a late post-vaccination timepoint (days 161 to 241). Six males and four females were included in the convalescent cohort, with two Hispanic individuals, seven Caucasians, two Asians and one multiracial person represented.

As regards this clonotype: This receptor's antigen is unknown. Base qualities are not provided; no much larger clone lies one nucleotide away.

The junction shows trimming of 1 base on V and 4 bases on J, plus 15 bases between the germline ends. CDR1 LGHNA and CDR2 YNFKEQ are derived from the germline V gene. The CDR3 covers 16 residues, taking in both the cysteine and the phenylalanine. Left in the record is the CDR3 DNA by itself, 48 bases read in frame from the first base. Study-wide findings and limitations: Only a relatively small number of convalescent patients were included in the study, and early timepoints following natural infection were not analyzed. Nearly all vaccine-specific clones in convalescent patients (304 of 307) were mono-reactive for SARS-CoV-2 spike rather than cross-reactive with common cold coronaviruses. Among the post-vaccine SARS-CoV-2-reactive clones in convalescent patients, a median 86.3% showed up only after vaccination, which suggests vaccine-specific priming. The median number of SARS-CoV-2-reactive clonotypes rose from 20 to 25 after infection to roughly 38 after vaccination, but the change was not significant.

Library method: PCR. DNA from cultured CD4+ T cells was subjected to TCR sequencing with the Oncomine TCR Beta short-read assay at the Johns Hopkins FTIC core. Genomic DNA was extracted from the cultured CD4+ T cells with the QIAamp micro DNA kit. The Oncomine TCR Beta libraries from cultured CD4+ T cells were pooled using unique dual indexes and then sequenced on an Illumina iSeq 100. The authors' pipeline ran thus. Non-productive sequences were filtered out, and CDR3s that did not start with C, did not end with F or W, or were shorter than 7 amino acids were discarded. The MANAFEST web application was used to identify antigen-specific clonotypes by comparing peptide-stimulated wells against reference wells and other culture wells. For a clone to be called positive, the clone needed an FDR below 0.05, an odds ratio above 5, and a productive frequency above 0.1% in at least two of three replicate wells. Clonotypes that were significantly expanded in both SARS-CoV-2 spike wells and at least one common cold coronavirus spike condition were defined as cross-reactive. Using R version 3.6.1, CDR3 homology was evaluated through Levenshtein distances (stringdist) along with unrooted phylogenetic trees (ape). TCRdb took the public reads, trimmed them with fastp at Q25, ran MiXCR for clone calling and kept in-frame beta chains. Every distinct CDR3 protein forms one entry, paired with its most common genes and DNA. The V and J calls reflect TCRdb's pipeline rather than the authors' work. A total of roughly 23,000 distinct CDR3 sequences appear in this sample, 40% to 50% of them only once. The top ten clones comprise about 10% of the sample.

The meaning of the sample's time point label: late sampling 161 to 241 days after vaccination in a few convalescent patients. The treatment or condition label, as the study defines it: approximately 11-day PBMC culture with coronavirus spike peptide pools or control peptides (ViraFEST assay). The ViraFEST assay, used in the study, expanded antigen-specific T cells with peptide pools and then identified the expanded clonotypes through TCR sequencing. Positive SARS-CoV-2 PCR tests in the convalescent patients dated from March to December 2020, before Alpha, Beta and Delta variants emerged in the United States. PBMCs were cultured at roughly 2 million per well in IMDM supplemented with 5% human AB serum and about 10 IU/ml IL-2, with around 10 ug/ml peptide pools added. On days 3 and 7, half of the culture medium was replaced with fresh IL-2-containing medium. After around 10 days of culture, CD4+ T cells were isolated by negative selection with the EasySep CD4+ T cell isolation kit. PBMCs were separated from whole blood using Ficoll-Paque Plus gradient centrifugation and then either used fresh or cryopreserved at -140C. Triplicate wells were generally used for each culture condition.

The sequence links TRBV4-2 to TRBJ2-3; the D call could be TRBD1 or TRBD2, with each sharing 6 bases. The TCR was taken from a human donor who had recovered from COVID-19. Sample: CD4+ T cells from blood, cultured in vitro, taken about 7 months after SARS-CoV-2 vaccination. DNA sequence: TGTGCCAGCAGCCAAGCTGGTCCAGGGGAGGCAGATACGCAGTATTTT. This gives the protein CASSQAGPGEADTQYF.